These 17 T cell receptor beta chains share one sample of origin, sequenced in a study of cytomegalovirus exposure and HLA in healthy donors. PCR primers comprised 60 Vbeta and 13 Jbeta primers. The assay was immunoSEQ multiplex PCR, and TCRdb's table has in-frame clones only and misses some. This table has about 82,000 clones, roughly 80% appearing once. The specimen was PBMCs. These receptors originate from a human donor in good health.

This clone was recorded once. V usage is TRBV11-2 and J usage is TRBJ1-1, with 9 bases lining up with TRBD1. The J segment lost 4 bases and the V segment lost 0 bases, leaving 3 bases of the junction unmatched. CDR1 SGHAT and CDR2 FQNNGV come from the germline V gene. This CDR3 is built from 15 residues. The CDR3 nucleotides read TGTGCCAGCAGCTTAGATGGGACAGGGCTCACTGAAGCTTTCTTT. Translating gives CASSLDGTGLTEAFF. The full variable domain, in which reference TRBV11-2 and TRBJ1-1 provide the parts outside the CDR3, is EAGVAQSPRYKIIEKRQSVAFWCNPISGHATLYWYQQILGQGPKLLIQFQNNGVVDDSQLPKDRFSAERLKGVDSTLKIQPAKLEDSAVYLCASSLDGTGLTEAFFGQGTRLTVV.

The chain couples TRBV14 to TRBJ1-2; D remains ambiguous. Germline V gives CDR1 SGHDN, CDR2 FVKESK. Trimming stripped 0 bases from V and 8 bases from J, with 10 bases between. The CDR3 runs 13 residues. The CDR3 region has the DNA TGTGCCAGCAGCCAAGAAACTGCGGGGGGCTACACCTTC. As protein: CASSQETAGGYTF.

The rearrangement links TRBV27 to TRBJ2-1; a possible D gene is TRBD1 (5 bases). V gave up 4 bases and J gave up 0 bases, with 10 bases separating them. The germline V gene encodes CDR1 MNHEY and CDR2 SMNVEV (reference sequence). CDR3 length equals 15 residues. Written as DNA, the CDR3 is TGTGCCAGCAGTTGGGCAGGGATCTCCTACAATGAGCAGTTCTTC. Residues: CASSWAGISYNEQFF.

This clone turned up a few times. For the CDR3, the DNA is TGTGCCAGCAACAGAAACAGGGGAGGGAACACTGAAGCTTTCTTT. Amino acid sequence: CASNRNRGGNTEAFF. V gene TRBV5-8 combines with J gene TRBJ1-1; 7 bases match TRBD1. With V trimmed by 6 bases and J by 1 base, 9 bases remained unmatched. Per the germline V gene, CDR1 is SGHTS and CDR2 is YDEGEE. The CDR3 has 15 amino acids.

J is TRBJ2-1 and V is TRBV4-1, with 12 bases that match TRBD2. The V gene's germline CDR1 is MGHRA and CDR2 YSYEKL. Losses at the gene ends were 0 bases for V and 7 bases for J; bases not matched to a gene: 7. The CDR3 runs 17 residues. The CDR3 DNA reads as TGCGCCAGCAGCCAAGATCCGTCTAGCGGGGGGGAAAATGAGCAGTTCTTC. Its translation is CASSQDPSSGGENEQFF.

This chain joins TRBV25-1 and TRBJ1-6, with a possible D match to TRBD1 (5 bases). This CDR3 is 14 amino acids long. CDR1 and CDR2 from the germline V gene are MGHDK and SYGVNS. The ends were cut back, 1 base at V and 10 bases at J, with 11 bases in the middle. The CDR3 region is CASSESGSGSPLHF. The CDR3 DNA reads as TGTGCCAGCAGTGAATCAGGGAGCGGGTCACCCCTCCACTTT.

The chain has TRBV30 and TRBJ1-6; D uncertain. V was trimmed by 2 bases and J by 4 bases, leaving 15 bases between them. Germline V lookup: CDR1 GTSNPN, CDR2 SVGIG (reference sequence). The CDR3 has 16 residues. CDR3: CAWSHAPERYNSPLHF. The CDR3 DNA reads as TGTGCCTGGAGTCATGCTCCGGAGAGATATAATTCACCCCTCCACTTT. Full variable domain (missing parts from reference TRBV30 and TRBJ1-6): SQTIHQWPATLVQPVGSPLSLECTVEGTSNPNLYWYRQAAGRGLQLLFYSVGIGQISSEVPQNLSASRPQDRQFILSSKKLLLSDSGFYLCAWSHAPERYNSPLHFGNGTRLTVT.

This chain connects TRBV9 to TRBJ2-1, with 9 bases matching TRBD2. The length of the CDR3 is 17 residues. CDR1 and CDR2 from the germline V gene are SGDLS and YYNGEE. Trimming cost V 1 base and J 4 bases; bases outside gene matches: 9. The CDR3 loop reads CASSVQASAGGYNEQFF. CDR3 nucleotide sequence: TGTGCCAGCAGCGTACAGGCCAGCGCGGGAGGGTACAATGAGCAGTTCTTC.

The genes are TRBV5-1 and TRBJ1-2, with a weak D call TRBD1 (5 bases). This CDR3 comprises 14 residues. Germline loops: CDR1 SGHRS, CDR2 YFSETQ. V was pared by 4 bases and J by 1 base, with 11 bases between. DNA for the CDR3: TGCGCCAGCAGCCCGCTCAGGGATAACTATGGCTACACCTTC. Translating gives CASSPLRDNYGYTF.

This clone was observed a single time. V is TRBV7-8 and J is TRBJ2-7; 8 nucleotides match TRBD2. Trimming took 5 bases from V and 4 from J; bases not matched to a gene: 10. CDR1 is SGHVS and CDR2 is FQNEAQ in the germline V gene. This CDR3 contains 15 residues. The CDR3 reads CASSPRPAGGYEQYF. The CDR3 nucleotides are TGTGCCAGCAGCCCCCGTCCCGCGGGGGGTTACGAGCAGTACTTC.

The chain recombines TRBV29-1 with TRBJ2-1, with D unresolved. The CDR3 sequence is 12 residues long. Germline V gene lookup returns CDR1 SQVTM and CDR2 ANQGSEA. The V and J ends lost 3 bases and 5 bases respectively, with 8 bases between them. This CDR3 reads CSVELQNNEQFF. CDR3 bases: TGCAGCGTTGAGCTACAGAACAATGAGCAGTTCTTC.

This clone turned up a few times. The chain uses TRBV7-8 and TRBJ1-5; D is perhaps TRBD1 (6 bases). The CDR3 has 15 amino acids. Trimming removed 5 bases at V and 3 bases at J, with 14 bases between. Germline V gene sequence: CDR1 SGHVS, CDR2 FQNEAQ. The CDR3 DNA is TGTGCCAGCAGCCAACACCAGGGGCCCAATCAGCCCCAGCATTTT. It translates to CASSQHQGPNQPQHF.

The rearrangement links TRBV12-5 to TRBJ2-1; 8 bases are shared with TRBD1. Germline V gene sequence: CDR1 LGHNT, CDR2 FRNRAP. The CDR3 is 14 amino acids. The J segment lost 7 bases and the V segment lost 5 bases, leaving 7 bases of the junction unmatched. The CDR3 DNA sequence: TGTGCTAGTGGTCCCGGGACAGGCGGGAATGAGCAGTTCTTC. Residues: CASGPGTGGNEQFF.

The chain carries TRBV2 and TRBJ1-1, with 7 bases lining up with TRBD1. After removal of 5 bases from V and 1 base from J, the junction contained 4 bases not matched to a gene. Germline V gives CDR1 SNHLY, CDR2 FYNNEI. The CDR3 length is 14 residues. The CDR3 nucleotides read TGTGCCAGCAGTAGGGGGACAGAGAACACTGAAGCTTTCTTT. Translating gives CASSRGTENTEAFF.

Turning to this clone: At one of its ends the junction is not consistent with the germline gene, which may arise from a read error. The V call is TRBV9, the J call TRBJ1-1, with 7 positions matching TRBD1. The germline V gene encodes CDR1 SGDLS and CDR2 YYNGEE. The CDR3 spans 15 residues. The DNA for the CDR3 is TGTGCCAGCAGCACCACACAGGGGATGAACCCTGAAGCTTTCTTT. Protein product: CASSTTQGMNPEAFF.

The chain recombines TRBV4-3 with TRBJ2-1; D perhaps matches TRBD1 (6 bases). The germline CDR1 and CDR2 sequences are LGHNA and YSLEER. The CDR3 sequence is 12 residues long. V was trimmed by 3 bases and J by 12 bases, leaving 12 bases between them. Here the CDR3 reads CASSQPRGAQFF. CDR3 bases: TGCGCCAGCAGCCAGCCCAGGGGAGCGCAGTTCTTC.

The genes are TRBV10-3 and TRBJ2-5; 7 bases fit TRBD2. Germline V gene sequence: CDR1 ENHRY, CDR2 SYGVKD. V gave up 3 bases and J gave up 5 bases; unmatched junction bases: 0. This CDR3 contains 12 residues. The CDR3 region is CAISDGGETQYF. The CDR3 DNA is TGTGCCATCAGTGACGGGGGGGAGACCCAGTACTTC.